These 17 T cell receptor beta chains originate from one sample sequenced in a study of shared clonotypes between healthy human individuals. This table comes from immunoSEQ multiplex PCR, and its TCRdb copy is limited to in-frame clones, with some not included. The sample holds 550,000 to 750,000 clones; just under 97% are singletons and the top ten take 0.11%. CD45RO-negative cells were positively selected for CCR7, leaving out terminally differentiated effector memory CD45RA+ cells. Source material: naive CD8+ T cells sorted from blood. The receptor set was obtained from a woman between 25 and 40 years old in good health.

The J gene is TRBJ2-4, the V gene TRBV27, with 9 nucleotides matching TRBD1. Germline CDR1 and CDR2: MNHEY and SMNVEV (reference sequence). There are 16 residues in the CDR3. Trimming cost V 5 bases and J 9 bases; bases outside gene matches: 14. As DNA, the CDR3 is TGTGCCAGCAGTCCGAGGGACAGGGTGGTAGCGGGCATTCAGTACTTC. Its protein product is CASSPRDRVVAGIQYF.

The chain joins TRBV27 to TRBJ2-7, with D possibly TRBD1 on 5 matching bases. CDR1 and CDR2 (germline): MNHEY, SMNVEV (reference sequence). The CDR3 runs to 14 residues. Trimming stripped 3 bases from V and 5 bases from J, with 14 bases between. The CDR3 spells CASSFQGLGNEQYF. DNA for the CDR3: TGTGCCAGCAGTTTTCAGGGATTGGGAAACGAGCAGTACTTC.

The chain carries TRBV5-1 and TRBJ1-1; weak D call: TRBD1 (5 bases). This CDR3 spans 18 amino acids. Germline V gives CDR1 SGHRS, CDR2 YFSETQ. Trimming pared 1 base from V and 6 bases from J, leaving 25 bases between. CDR3 residues: CASSLSGRAGARDAEAFF. Here the CDR3 DNA reads TGCGCCAGCAGCTTGTCCGGTCGGGCCGGAGCCAGGGACGCTGAAGCTTTCTTT.

A single count supports this clone. V gene TRBV15 combines with J gene TRBJ2-1; 10 bases are a match to TRBD1. J gave up 9 bases and V 5 bases, and 10 bases lay outside the gene matches. CDR3 length: 15 residues. The germline V gene has CDR1 LNHNV and CDR2 YYDKDF (reference sequence). The CDR3, as DNA: TGTGCCACCAGCTATGACTCCGGACAGGGGGGTGAGCAGTTCTTC. Protein: CATSYDSGQGGEQFF.

As regards this clone: The junction shows a germline mismatch at one end, possibly a read error. This sequence joins TRBV19 and TRBJ2-7; tentatively, D is TRBD1 (5 bases). The CDR3 extends over 14 amino acids. Germline V CDR1 and CDR2: LNHDA, SQIVND (reference sequence). The CDR3 DNA is TGTGCCAGTAGTATAGATCTGGAAGACAGCTGGCTTCACTTC. Protein sequence: CASSIDLEDSWLHF.

The chain is built from TRBV5-1 and TRBJ2-1; D is unresolved. Deletions cut 0 bases from V and 8 bases from J, with 6 bases between. The CDR3 spans 12 residues. In germline, CDR1 is SGHRS, CDR2 YFSETQ. The CDR3 spells CASSLAWDEQFF. DNA for the CDR3: TGCGCCAGCAGCTTGGCCTGGGATGAGCAGTTCTTC.

The chain links TRBV5-1 to TRBJ2-5; D is perhaps TRBD1 (6 bases). V was shortened by 3 bases and J by 2 bases, with 11 bases between the two germline ends. The CDR3 is 14 amino acids. Germline CDR1 SGHRS, CDR2 YFSETQ. The CDR3, as DNA: TGCGCCAGCAGCTCCACAGGGTTACAAGAGACCCAGTACTTC. This gives the protein CASSSTGLQETQYF.

The J gene is TRBJ2-1, the V gene TRBV7-9; 7 bases map to TRBD2. The CDR3 is 13 amino acids. Trimming at V came to 4 bases and at J to 8 bases, leaving 5 bases not matched to a gene. In germline, CDR1 is SEHNR, CDR2 FQNEAQ (reference sequence). The DNA for the CDR3 is TGTGCCAGCAGCTCAAAGCGGGAATATGAGCAGTTCTTC. Its protein product is CASSSKREYEQFF.

V gene TRBV27 combines with J gene TRBJ2-5; the match to TRBD2 covers 15 bases. J gave up 7 bases and V 5 bases, and 11 bases lay outside the gene matches. Germline CDR1 reads MNHEY; CDR2 reads SMNVEV (reference sequence). CDR3 size: 17 residues. CDR3 in amino acids: CASSPPGLAGGTRTQYF. CDR3 in DNA: TGTGCCAGCAGTCCTCCGGGACTAGCGGGAGGAACCCGGACCCAGTACTTC.

For this clone: This sample also contains other DNA sequences that code for the same CDR3. This rearrangement joins TRBV4-1 to TRBJ2-7, with 14 bases matching TRBD2. The trim removed 3 bases at V and 4 bases at J, leaving 5 bases unmatched. This CDR3 region has 16 residues. Germline V lookup: CDR1 MGHRA, CDR2 YSYEKL. The CDR3 sequence: CASSQGGLAGDYEQYF. The CDR3, as DNA: TGCGCCAGCAGCCAGGGGGGACTAGCGGGAGATTACGAGCAGTACTTC.

The CDR3 coding sequence is TGTGCCAGCAGCGTGTTCGGAGTCGACACTGAAGCTTTCTTT. Encoded protein: CASSVFGVDTEAFF. The chain combines TRBV9 with TRBJ1-1, with unresolved D. This CDR3 contains 14 residues. Germline CDR1 and CDR2: SGDLS and YYNGEE. The V end lost 2 bases, the J end lost 3 bases, and 11 bases lay between the germline ends.

Here the CDR3 DNA reads TGTGCCAGCAGTGGAATAGTTCACTATGGCTACACCTTC. Its protein is CASSGIVHYGYTF. The chain uses TRBV6-5 and TRBJ1-2; no reliable D call. Germline lookup yields CDR1 MNHEY and CDR2 SVGAGI. V was shortened by 5 bases and J by 3 bases, with 10 bases between the two germline ends. The length of the CDR3 is 13 residues.

This sequence joins TRBV13 and TRBJ2-5; unclear D gene. The CDR3 spans 14 residues. Trimming stripped 8 bases from V and 2 bases from J, with 15 bases between. Germline V gives CDR1 PRHDT, CDR2 FYEKMQ (reference sequence). The CDR3 loop is CASRSRLGQETQYF. CDR3 coding DNA: TGTGCCAGCCGAAGTCGGCTAGGGCAAGAGACCCAGTACTTC. Filled out from reference TRBV13 and TRBJ2-5, the complete variable domain reads AAGVIQSPRHLIKEKRETATLKCYPIPRHDTVYWYQQGPGQDPQFLISFYEKMQSDKGSIPDRFSAQQFSDYHSELNMSSLELGDSALYFCASRSRLGQETQYFGPGTRLLVL.

V is TRBV27 and J is TRBJ2-1; D is undetermined. Germline CDR1 and CDR2: MNHEY and SMNVEV (reference sequence). This CDR3 has 11 amino acids. V gave up 4 bases and J gave up 9 bases, with 7 bases separating them. The CDR3 region is CASSSGAEQFF. The DNA of the CDR3 is TGTGCCAGCAGTTCCGGCGCTGAGCAGTTCTTC.

The chain is built from TRBV16 and TRBJ2-2; 9 positions match TRBD1. Germline CDR1 is KGHSY and CDR2 is FQNENV. CDR3 size: 19 residues. V lost 3 bases, J lost 2 bases, and 13 bases stayed unmatched. The CDR3 reads CASSHSPGTGLKNTGELFF. CDR3 DNA: TGTGCCAGCAGCCACTCTCCTGGGACAGGGTTAAAAAACACCGGGGAGCTGTTTTTT. Variable domain in full (rest from reference TRBV16 and TRBJ2-2): GEEVAQTPKHLVRGEGQKAKLYCAPIKGHSYVFWYQQVLKNEFKFLISFQNENVFDETGMPKERFSAKCLPNSPCSLEIQATKLEDSAVYFCASSHSPGTGLKNTGELFFGEGSRLTVL.

The V and J genes are TRBV20-1 and TRBJ2-1; no firm D call. Per germline, CDR1 DFQATT and CDR2 SNEGSKA (reference sequence). This CDR3 contains 11 residues. Trimming took off 6 bases at V and 10 bases at J, with 13 bases between the two ends. CDR3 sequence (DNA): TGCAGTGCCGTAGACTGGAGCGAGCAGTTCTTC. As protein: CSAVDWSEQFF.

V usage is TRBV28 and J usage is TRBJ2-1, with no clear D. Germline CDR1 is MDHEN and CDR2 is SYDVKM. The CDR3 has 16 amino acids. V shed 7 bases and J shed 3 bases, with 19 bases lying between them. The CDR3 here is CASNPSQPDDYNEQFF. DNA of the CDR3: TGTGCCAGCAACCCCAGTCAACCCGATGACTACAATGAGCAGTTCTTC.